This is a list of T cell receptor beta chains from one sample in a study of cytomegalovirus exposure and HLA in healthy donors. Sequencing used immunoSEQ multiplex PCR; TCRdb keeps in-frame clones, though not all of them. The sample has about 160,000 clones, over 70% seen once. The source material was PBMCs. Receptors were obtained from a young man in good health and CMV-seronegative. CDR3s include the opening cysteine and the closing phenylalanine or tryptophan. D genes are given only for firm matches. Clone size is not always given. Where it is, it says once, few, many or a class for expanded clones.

CDR3 DNA: TGTGCCAGCAGTAAGACTCTTAATGAAAAACTGTTTTTT
CDR3 protein: CASSKTLNEKLFF
J gene: TRBJ1-4
clone size: -
V gene: TRBV6-6
D gene: -

CDR3 DNA: TGTGCCAGCAGGTGGGCGGGAGACTACGAGCAGTACTTC
CDR3 protein: CASRWAGDYEQYF
J gene: TRBJ2-7
clone size: -
V gene: TRBV11-2
D gene: TRBD2

CDR3 DNA: TGTGCCAGCCGTAGCCCGAATAGGGGCTACAGTGAGCAGTTCTTC
CDR3 protein: CASRSPNRGYSEQFF
J gene: TRBJ2-1
clone size: -
V gene: TRBV6-5
D gene: -

CDR3 DNA: TGTGCCAGCAGCAAAGGGGCGGGCACCGGGGAGCTGTTTTTT
CDR3 protein: CASSKGAGTGELFF
J gene: TRBJ2-2
clone size: -
V gene: TRBV21-1
D gene: -

CDR3 DNA: TGTGCCAGTACCCTCCACCCTCGGGGACAGGGCACAGATACGCAGTATTTT
CDR3 protein: CASTLHPRGQGTDTQYF
J gene: TRBJ2-3
clone size: -
V gene: TRBV19
D gene: TRBD1

CDR3 DNA: TGTGCCAGCAGAGGACTAGCGGGAATTTGGTACGAGCAGTACTTC
CDR3 protein: CASRGLAGIWYEQYF
J gene: TRBJ2-7
clone size: -
V gene: TRBV6-1
D gene: TRBD2

CDR3 DNA: TGTGCCAGCAGCTCCGGGACAGGGATGAAAAAACTGTTTTTT
CDR3 protein: CASSSGTGMKKLFF
J gene: TRBJ1-4
clone size: few
V gene: TRBV11-2
D gene: TRBD1

CDR3 DNA: TGTGCCAGCAGCTTTACAAGTACGGAAGCTTTCTTT
CDR3 protein: CASSFTSTEAFF
J gene: TRBJ1-1
clone size: once
V gene: TRBV5-4
D gene: -

CDR3 DNA: TGTGCCAGCAGTTTTCTCTTCCCGACAGGGAGGTATTTAGGGAACACTGAAGCTTTCTTT
CDR3 protein: CASSFLFPTGRYLGNTEAFF
J gene: TRBJ1-1
clone size: -
V gene: TRBV27
D gene: TRBD1

CDR3 DNA: TGTGCCAGCAGTTTCCGGGGACAGCCTAGCCTTGAAGCTTTCTTT
CDR3 protein: CASSFRGQPSLEAFF
J gene: TRBJ1-1
clone size: -
V gene: TRBV28
D gene: TRBD1

CDR3 DNA: TGTGCCAGCCTTTGGACTAGAGGCGAGCAGTACTTC
CDR3 protein: CASLWTRGEQYF
J gene: TRBJ2-7
clone size: -
V gene: TRBV2
D gene: TRBD2

CDR3 DNA: TGTGCCAGCAGCTCCCTTGGCGTGGCGGGGCTCTACAATGAGCAGTTCTTC
CDR3 protein: CASSSLGVAGLYNEQFF
J gene: TRBJ2-1
clone size: -
V gene: TRBV5-5
D gene: -

CDR3 DNA: TGTGCCAGCAGCTTAGGCCAGGGGCCTAACTATGGCTACACCTTC
CDR3 protein: CASSLGQGPNYGYTF
J gene: TRBJ1-2
clone size: -
V gene: TRBV7-3
D gene: -

CDR3 DNA: TGTGCCTGGGCGGACCGGGGGTTCAGCGCCTACACCTTC
CDR3 protein: CAWADRGFSAYTF
J gene: TRBJ1-2
clone size: once
V gene: TRBV30
D gene: -

CDR3 DNA: TGTGCCAGCAGTTACGGTAGCTCCGGGGAGCTGTTTTTT
CDR3 protein: CASSYGSSGELFF
J gene: TRBJ2-2
clone size: few
V gene: TRBV6-6
D gene: -

CDR3 DNA: TGTGCCTGGAGGATAACTCTGGCGGCGGGAGGTTCCTACGAGCAGTACTTC
CDR3 protein: CAWRITLAAGGSYEQYF
J gene: TRBJ2-7
clone size: -
V gene: TRBV30
D gene: TRBD2

CDR3 DNA: TGTGCCAGCAGCCTACTAGCGGGAGGGCCCCACAATGAGCAGTTCTTC
CDR3 protein: CASSLLAGGPHNEQFF
J gene: TRBJ2-1
clone size: -
V gene: TRBV27
D gene: TRBD2

CDR3 DNA: TGCGCCAGCGGGAAGCGGGACTCCTACGAGCAGTACTTC
CDR3 protein: CASGKRDSYEQYF
J gene: TRBJ2-7
clone size: -
V gene: TRBV10-1
D gene: TRBD2

CDR3 DNA: TGTGCCAGCACCCGACTAGCGGGGGCCGGGGAGCTGTTTTTT
CDR3 protein: CASTRLAGAGELFF
J gene: TRBJ2-2
clone size: -
V gene: TRBV2
D gene: TRBD2

CDR3 DNA: TGCGCCAGCAGCCAAGATGAAGCGACGGGTGAAAAACTGTTTTTT
CDR3 protein: CASSQDEATGEKLFF
J gene: TRBJ1-4
clone size: few
V gene: TRBV4-3
D gene: -

CDR3 DNA: TGTGCCAGCAGCCAGATTGTCATGGGGGCCACTGGAAACACCATATATTTT
CDR3 protein: CASSQIVMGATGNTIYF
J gene: TRBJ1-3
clone size: -
V gene: TRBV7-8
D gene: -

CDR3 DNA: TGTGCCAGCAGTGAATTGGGGGACAGGGGGAACACTGAAGCTTTCTTT
CDR3 protein: CASSELGDRGNTEAFF
J gene: TRBJ1-1
clone size: -
V gene: TRBV2
D gene: TRBD1

CDR3 DNA: TGTGCCAGCAGCTTAGAAGGGGTTGGTAATTCACCCCTCCACTTT
CDR3 protein: CASSLEGVGNSPLHF
J gene: TRBJ1-6
clone size: few
V gene: TRBV7-9
D gene: -

CDR3 DNA: TGTGCCGTGGCAGGGGGCACACTCACAGATACGCAGTATTTT
CDR3 protein: CAVAGGTLTDTQYF
J gene: TRBJ2-3
clone size: -
V gene: TRBV19
D gene: TRBD1

CDR3 DNA: TGCGCCAGCCGAGCGGGCTCAGATACGCAGTATTTT
CDR3 protein: CASRAGSDTQYF
J gene: TRBJ2-3
clone size: -
V gene: TRBV5-1
D gene: -

CDR3 DNA: TGTGCCAGCAGCTACGACAGCTTAGTGAGCTCCTACAATGAGCAGTTCTTC
CDR3 protein: CASSYDSLVSSYNEQFF
J gene: TRBJ2-1
clone size: -
V gene: TRBV5-4
D gene: -

CDR3 DNA: TGTGCCAGCAGCGTAGGGGTGCGGGGGGGCACAGATACGCAGTATTTT
CDR3 protein: CASSVGVRGGTDTQYF
J gene: TRBJ2-3
clone size: -
V gene: TRBV9
D gene: TRBD2

CDR3 DNA: TGTGCCAGCAGCGAATCAAAGCGGGAGACTTCATACGAGCAGTACTTC
CDR3 protein: CASSESKRETSYEQYF
J gene: TRBJ2-7
clone size: -
V gene: TRBV25-1
D gene: TRBD2

CDR3 DNA: TGTGCCAGCAGCCGAATGGGGGGGCCGAACACCGGGGAGCTGTTTTTT
CDR3 protein: CASSRMGGPNTGELFF
J gene: TRBJ2-2
clone size: -
V gene: TRBV7-8
D gene: -

CDR3 DNA: TGTGCCAGCTCTTTTAATCCGAACACTGAAGCTTTCTTT
CDR3 protein: CASSFNPNTEAFF
J gene: TRBJ1-1
clone size: few
V gene: TRBV11-1
D gene: -

CDR3 DNA: TGTGCCAGTAGTACCCGAGCGGGAAGGGACTACGAGCAGTACTTC
CDR3 protein: CASSTRAGRDYEQYF
J gene: TRBJ2-7
clone size: -
V gene: TRBV19
D gene: TRBD2

CDR3 DNA: TGTGCCAGCAGGAGGACTAGCGGGCTCTACGAGCAGTACTTC
CDR3 protein: CASRRTSGLYEQYF
J gene: TRBJ2-7
clone size: -
V gene: TRBV2
D gene: TRBD2

CDR3 DNA: TGTGCCATCGGGACTAGCGGGAGGGAGAAGTACAATGAGCAGTTCTTC
CDR3 protein: CAIGTSGREKYNEQFF
J gene: TRBJ2-1
clone size: -
V gene: TRBV11-2
D gene: TRBD2

CDR3 DNA: TGTGCCAGCAGTTTCGGCCGGGACAGATCCTACGAGCAGTACTTC
CDR3 protein: CASSFGRDRSYEQYF
J gene: TRBJ2-7
clone size: -
V gene: TRBV27
D gene: TRBD1

CDR3 DNA: TGTGCCATCAGTGAGTCCAACAGACCCTCAAGCCAGTACTTC
CDR3 protein: CAISESNRPSSQYF
J gene: TRBJ2-5
clone size: few
V gene: TRBV10-3
D gene: -

CDR3 DNA: TGTGCCAGCAGCCATCAAGTAGTTTTGAGGGTGGGCCATCAGCCCCAGCATTTT
CDR3 protein: CASSHQVVLRVGHQPQHF
J gene: TRBJ1-5
clone size: -
V gene: TRBV14
D gene: -

CDR3 DNA: TGTGCCATCCTAGGCGGGACGAACACCGGGGAGCTGTTTTTT
CDR3 protein: CAILGGTNTGELFF
J gene: TRBJ2-2
clone size: -
V gene: TRBV10-3
D gene: -

CDR3 DNA: TGTGCCAGCAGCTTAGGAATCGGCTATGGCTACACCTTC
CDR3 protein: CASSLGIGYGYTF
J gene: TRBJ1-2
clone size: -
V gene: TRBV11-2
D gene: -

CDR3 DNA: TGTGCCAGTAGTACCTCCGGGACAGGCAACTACGAGCAGTACTTC
CDR3 protein: CASSTSGTGNYEQYF
J gene: TRBJ2-7
clone size: -
V gene: TRBV19
D gene: TRBD1

CDR3 DNA: TGTGCCAGCAGTTTAAAGTGGCTAGCACAAGATACGCAGTATTTT
CDR3 protein: CASSLKWLAQDTQYF
J gene: TRBJ2-3
clone size: -
V gene: TRBV27
D gene: -

CDR3 DNA: TGTGCCAGCAGCTTAACCGGGACAGGGGTTGTTTCTGGGGCCAACGTCCTGACTTTC
CDR3 protein: CASSLTGTGVVSGANVLTF
J gene: TRBJ2-6
clone size: -
V gene: TRBV7-9
D gene: TRBD1

CDR3 DNA: TGTGCCAGTAGTATTGGGACTAGCGGGGTTCGGGGTGAGCAGTTCTTC
CDR3 protein: CASSIGTSGVRGEQFF
J gene: TRBJ2-1
clone size: few
V gene: TRBV19
D gene: TRBD2

CDR3 DNA: TGTGCCAGCAGGGGTGGCGGGGTCGACTACGAGCAGTACTTC
CDR3 protein: CASRGGGVDYEQYF
J gene: TRBJ2-7
clone size: -
V gene: TRBV6-6
D gene: -

CDR3 DNA: TGTGCCACGACCACCCGACAGGGGGCCTACAATGAGCAGTTCTTC
CDR3 protein: CATTTRQGAYNEQFF
J gene: TRBJ2-1
clone size: -
V gene: TRBV6-5
D gene: TRBD1

CDR3 DNA: TGTGCCAGCAGCTCCCGGGCAGGGGCGGAACACAATGAGCAGTTCTTC
CDR3 protein: CASSSRAGAEHNEQFF
J gene: TRBJ2-1
clone size: once
V gene: TRBV7-9
D gene: -

CDR3 DNA: TGTGCCAGCAGCTTAGATCGGGGGGGCACAGATACGCAGTATTTT
CDR3 protein: CASSLDRGGTDTQYF
J gene: TRBJ2-3
clone size: -
V gene: TRBV11-2
D gene: TRBD2

CDR3 DNA: TGTGCCAGCAGCTACTCGGGGGGGTATGGCTACACCTTC
CDR3 protein: CASSYSGGYGYTF
J gene: TRBJ1-2
clone size: -
V gene: TRBV11-2
D gene: -

CDR3 DNA: TGTGCCAGCACAGGTTCGTTTGGCTACACCTTC
CDR3 protein: CASTGSFGYTF
J gene: TRBJ1-2
clone size: once
V gene: TRBV6-1
D gene: -

CDR3 DNA: TGTGCCACCAGCCCCCGACGGGACTACGAGCAGTACTTC
CDR3 protein: CATSPRRDYEQYF
J gene: TRBJ2-7
clone size: -
V gene: TRBV15
D gene: -

CDR3 DNA: TGTGCCATCGCCTTCGGGACTAGCGGGAACTACGAGCAGTACTTC
CDR3 protein: CAIAFGTSGNYEQYF
J gene: TRBJ2-7
clone size: -
V gene: TRBV10-3
D gene: TRBD2

CDR3 DNA: TGTGCCAGCAGCAAAGTCGGAAGGTGGGGCGGCCCCAATGAGCAGTTCTTC
CDR3 protein: CASSKVGRWGGPNEQFF
J gene: TRBJ2-1
clone size: once
V gene: TRBV21-1
D gene: -

CDR3 DNA: TGTGCCAGCAGCTCAGGGGTAGCGCAAGAGACCCAGTACTTC
CDR3 protein: CASSSGVAQETQYF
J gene: TRBJ2-5
clone size: -
V gene: TRBV7-8
D gene: -

CDR3 DNA: TGTGCCAGTAAATGGACTAGCGTTAGCACAGATACGCAGTATTTT
CDR3 protein: CASKWTSVSTDTQYF
J gene: TRBJ2-3
clone size: -
V gene: TRBV19
D gene: TRBD2

CDR3 DNA: TGTGCCAGCAGCTTAGGGGCTGAGCTGTTTTTT
CDR3 protein: CASSLGAELFF
J gene: TRBJ2-2
clone size: few
V gene: TRBV7-2
D gene: -

CDR3 DNA: TGTGCCAGCAGCTTTATAGGACAGGGGAGGGGAGAGCAGTACTTC
CDR3 protein: CASSFIGQGRGEQYF
J gene: TRBJ2-7
clone size: -
V gene: TRBV5-6
D gene: TRBD1

CDR3 DNA: TGTGCCAGCAGCTTACTGCTAGCCCCCACAGATACGCAGTATTTT
CDR3 protein: CASSLLLAPTDTQYF
J gene: TRBJ2-3
clone size: -
V gene: TRBV7-9
D gene: -

CDR3 DNA: TGTGCCACCAGCAGGGATAGCGCGGGACAGGCCCCTCATCGGGTTTACGAGCAGTACTTC
CDR3 protein: CATSRDSAGQAPHRVYEQYF
J gene: TRBJ2-7
clone size: -
V gene: TRBV15
D gene: TRBD1

CDR3 DNA: TGCGCCAGCAGCTTGGCCGGGACAAGTACCTACAATGAGCAGTTCTTC
CDR3 protein: CASSLAGTSTYNEQFF
J gene: TRBJ2-1
clone size: once
V gene: TRBV5-1
D gene: -

CDR3 DNA: TGTGCCAGTAGCGACACAGGGGACGAGCAGTACTTC
CDR3 protein: CASSDTGDEQYF
J gene: TRBJ2-7
clone size: -
V gene: TRBV19
D gene: TRBD1